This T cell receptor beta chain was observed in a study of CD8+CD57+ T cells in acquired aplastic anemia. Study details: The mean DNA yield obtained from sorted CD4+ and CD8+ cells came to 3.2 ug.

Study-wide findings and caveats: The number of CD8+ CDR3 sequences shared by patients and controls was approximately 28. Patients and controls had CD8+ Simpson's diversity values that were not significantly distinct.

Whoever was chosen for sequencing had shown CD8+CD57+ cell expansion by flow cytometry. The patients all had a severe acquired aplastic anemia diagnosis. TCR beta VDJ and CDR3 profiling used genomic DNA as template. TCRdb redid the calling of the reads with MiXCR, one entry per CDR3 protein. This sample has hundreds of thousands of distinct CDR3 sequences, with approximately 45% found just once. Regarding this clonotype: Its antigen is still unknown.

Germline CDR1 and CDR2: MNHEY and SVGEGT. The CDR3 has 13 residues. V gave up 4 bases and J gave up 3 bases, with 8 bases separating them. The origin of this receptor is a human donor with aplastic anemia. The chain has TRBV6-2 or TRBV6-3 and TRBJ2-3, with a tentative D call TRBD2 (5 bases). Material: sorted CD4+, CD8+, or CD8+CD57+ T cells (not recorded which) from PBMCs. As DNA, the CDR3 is TGTGCCAGCAGTTCCGGGGAAACAGATACGCAGTATTTT. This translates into CASSSGETDTQYF.